These 13 T cell receptor beta chains originate from one sample sequenced in a study of blood T cell repertoires in COVID-19. Clones were read by immunoSEQ multiplex PCR, and TCRdb kept only the in-frame ones, dropping some. The table includes roughly 250,000 clones, more than 75% detected once. Material for sequencing was PBMCs or T cells enriched from blood (not recorded which). The receptors derive from a woman between 50 and 59 years old who had recovered from COVID-19.

V gene TRBV5-4 combines with J gene TRBJ1-2; 10 bases match TRBD1. Germline CDR1 SGHNT, CDR2 YYREEE (reference sequence). There are 16 residues in the CDR3. Germline trimming cut 2 bases from V and 7 bases from J; bases unmatched to any gene: 11. The chain's CDR3 is CASSLGGDRGRGGYTF. The CDR3 DNA is TGTGCCAGCAGCTTAGGGGGAGACAGGGGGCGAGGTGGCTACACCTTC. Full variable domain (missing parts from reference TRBV5-4 and TRBJ1-2): ETGVTQSPTHLIKTRGQQVTLRCSSQSGHNTVSWYQQALGQGPQFIFQYYREEENGRGNFPPRFSGLQFPNYSSELNVNALELDDSALYLCASSLGGDRGRGGYTFGSGTRLTVV.

The chain carries TRBV9 and TRBJ2-3; 7 nucleotides match TRBD1. There are 15 residues in the CDR3. The V and J ends lost 3 bases and 4 bases, in that order; junction bases with no gene match: 8. Germline CDR1 reads SGDLS; CDR2 reads YYNGEE. CDR3 amino acids: CASSARQGESDTQYF. CDR3 DNA: TGTGCCAGCAGCGCTCGACAGGGTGAATCAGATACGCAGTATTTT. The variable domain in full, with the rest retrieved from reference TRBV9 and TRBJ2-3, is DSGVTQTPKHLITATGQRVTLRCSPRSGDLSVYWYQQSLDQGLQFLIQYYNGEERAKGNILERFSAQQFPDLHSELNLSSLELGDSALYFCASSARQGESDTQYFGPGTRLTVL.

The chain combines TRBV7-2 with TRBJ1-6, with D possibly TRBD1 on 5 matching bases. Trimming left V 4 bases short and J 6 bases short, with 10 bases between. The CDR3 spans 14 residues. Germline V gives CDR1 SGHTA, CDR2 FQGNSA. The CDR3 loop reads CASSSRDFNSPLHF. The CDR3 DNA reads TGTGCCAGCAGCTCCCGGGACTTTAATTCACCCCTCCACTTT.

This chain joins TRBV30 and TRBJ1-6, with TRBD1 identical over 9 bases. This CDR3 is built from 14 residues. Germline-derived CDR1 and CDR2 are GTSNPN and SVGIG (reference sequence). Losses at the gene ends were 2 bases for V and 7 bases for J; bases not matched to a gene: 3. The CDR3 region has the DNA TGTGCCTGGAGTACCGGGACAGGGAATTCACCCCTCCACTTT. Translating gives CAWSTGTGNSPLHF.

The rearrangement uses TRBV9 and TRBJ1-1; 10 nucleotides match TRBD1. The ends lost 3 bases at V and 4 bases at J; junction bases unmatched: 3. The length of the CDR3 is 14 residues. Germline-derived CDR1 and CDR2 are SGDLS and YYNGEE. DNA of the CDR3: TGTGCCAGCAGCGAGACAGGGGGCTTCACTGAAGCTTTCTTT. Translated, it gives CASSETGGFTEAFF.

V and J are TRBV13 and TRBJ2-5; the D gene is possibly TRBD1 (5 bases). The CDR3 runs 13 residues. V lost 3 bases, J lost 2 bases, and 7 bases lay in between. Germline V gives CDR1 PRHDT, CDR2 FYEKMQ (reference sequence). CDR3 nucleotide sequence: TGTGCCAGCAGCTTGGACAAACAAGAGACCCAGTACTTC. Amino acid sequence: CASSLDKQETQYF.

The chain links TRBV5-1 to TRBJ2-7; the match to TRBD2 covers 11 bases. Germline CDR1 SGHRS, CDR2 YFSETQ. This CDR3 has 15 residues. The ends lost 4 bases at V and 7 bases at J; junction bases unmatched: 10. CDR3 in DNA: TGCGCCAGCAGCCTTAGCGGGAGGGGAGTCGGTGAGCAGTACTTC. Encoded protein: CASSLSGRGVGEQYF.

The CDR3, as DNA: TGCAGTGCTAGTAAAGCCGGAGAGACCCAGTACTTC. Amino acids: CSASKAGETQYF. This sequence joins TRBV20-1 and TRBJ2-5; D call uncertain. This CDR3 is built from 12 residues. The V end lost 3 bases, the J end lost 4 bases, and 9 bases lay between the germline ends. Germline V gives CDR1 DFQATT, CDR2 SNEGSKA (reference sequence).

The chain links TRBV27 to TRBJ1-2; D uncertain. This CDR3 has 17 residues. Germline V gene sequence: CDR1 MNHEY, CDR2 SMNVEV (reference sequence). Trimming pared 2 bases from V and 4 bases from J, leaving 20 bases between. In DNA, the CDR3 is TGTGCCAGCAGTTTAGTGGGTGATGGAACAGTGATCTATGGCTACACCTTC. It encodes CASSLVGDGTVIYGYTF.

CDR3 bases: TGTGCCAGCAGCCACACTAGCGGGAGGATCAATGAGCAGTTCTTC. Translated, it gives CASSHTSGRINEQFF. The chain has TRBV3-1 (or the pseudogene TRBV3-2) and TRBJ2-1, with 12 bases lining up with TRBD2. J lost 6 bases, V lost 3 bases, and 3 bases had no gene match. The CDR3 contains 15 residues. Germline loops: CDR1 LGHDT, CDR2 YNNKEL (reference sequence).

The J gene is TRBJ2-3, the V gene TRBV28; tentatively, D is TRBD2 (5 bases). CDR1 is MDHEN and CDR2 is SYDVKM in the germline V gene. The CDR3 runs to 16 residues. Trimming cost V 9 bases and J 4 bases, with 23 bases left between them. The CDR3 spells CARPWRAGRAADTQYF. CDR3 coding DNA: TGTGCCAGGCCATGGCGTGCGGGCCGGGCGGCAGATACGCAGTATTTT. The variable domain in full, with the rest retrieved from reference TRBV28 and TRBJ2-3, is DVKVTQSSRYLVKRTGEKVFLECVQDMDHENMFWYRQDPGLGLRLIYFSYDVKMKEKGDIPEGYSVSREKKERFSLILESASTNQTSMYLCARPWRAGRAADTQYFGPGTRLTVL.

This sequence joins TRBV11-2 and TRBJ1-5; weak D call: TRBD1 (5 bases). The CDR3 contains 14 residues. V gave up 5 bases and J gave up 4 bases, with 12 bases separating them. Germline-derived CDR1 and CDR2 are SGHAT and FQNNGV. CDR3 nucleotides: TGTGCCAGCAGCCAAGACAGATTAAATCAGCCCCAGCATTTT. Translated: CASSQDRLNQPQHF.

The rearrangement joins TRBV10-3 to TRBJ2-2; weak D call: TRBD1 (5 bases). Per the germline V gene, CDR1 is ENHRY and CDR2 is SYGVKD. The CDR3 runs to 14 residues. The V end lost 6 bases, the J end lost 4 bases, and 12 bases lay between the germline ends. CDR3 protein: CAIRGQDSTGELFF. The CDR3 coding sequence is TGTGCCATCAGGGGGCAGGATTCCACCGGGGAGCTGTTTTTT.